The source of this TCR beta chain is a study of T cell clones after liver transplantation. Study summary: Immunosuppression withdrawal was tried within 2 years after liver transplantation in this trial. Subjects received no induction therapy and standard immunosuppression until randomization at 12-24 months post-transplant.

In the case of this clone: The target antigen is unknown.

Study-level results: These preliminary findings come from unstandardized post-transplant sampling times. Compared with third party-reactive sequences, donor-reactive ones declined more, independent of withdrawal success.

This CDR3 has 15 amino acids. V lost 6 bases and J lost 3; bases outside the gene matches: 9. The germline CDR1 and CDR2 sequences are MNHNS and SASEGT. Here immunoSEQ multiplex PCR was the method, and the copy in TCRdb shows in-frame clones only, minus some. The data show approximately 100,000 clones, with about 80% seen just once and 2.5% to 3.5% held by the top ten. The J gene is TRBJ1-1, the V gene TRBV6-1; 8 nucleotides line up with TRBD1. The starting material was CD4+ T cells from blood, obtained about 50 months after liver transplant. This sequence originates from a human patient who received a liver transplant. The graft donor may be the source of some T cells. CDR3 in amino acids: CASSAGGRGDTEAFF. The CDR3 DNA reads TGTGCCAGCAGCGCAGGGGGCCGGGGGGACACTGAAGCTTTCTTT.